This entry describes one T cell receptor (beta chain). Its antigen remains unidentified. The CDR3 sequence is 18 residues long. The ends lost 0 bases at V and 1 base at J; junction bases unmatched: 9. Germline CDR1 and CDR2: SGHNT and YYREEE (reference sequence). The sample comes from a study of cytomegalovirus exposure and HLA in healthy donors. Notes on the study in general: The authors later found HLA-associated TCR beta chains more clonally expanded than equally common others. Across HLA loci, a later analysis found differing TCR association rates, with DRB1 most and HLA-C fewest.

The PCR made use of 60 Vbeta and 13 Jbeta primers. Profiling relied on immunoSEQ multiplex PCR, and the TCRdb table lists in-frame clones only, not all of them. This sample's clone table lists over 100,000 clones. This receptor was obtained from a man aged 18 to 30 in good health and CMV-seronegative. This sequence joins TRBV5-4 and TRBJ2-2; 7 bases line up with TRBD1. Sequences were obtained from PBMCs. In nucleotides, the CDR3 is TGTGCCAGCAGCTTGGATCCGGGACAGCCCAAGAACACCGGGGAGCTGTTTTTT. Translation: CASSLDPGQPKNTGELFF.